The 8 T cell receptor beta chains given below trace back to one sample, sequenced in a study of blood T cell repertoires in COVID-19. Here immunoSEQ multiplex PCR was the method, and the copy in TCRdb shows in-frame clones only, minus some. This sample has under 350,000 clones; approximately 86% occur once, and the top ten carry roughly 4%. The specimen sequenced was PBMCs or T cells enriched from blood (not recorded which). These receptors all stem from a woman between 35 and 50 years old with acute COVID-19.

The rearrangement links TRBV15 to TRBJ1-5; no definite D call. Germline loops: CDR1 LNHNV, CDR2 YYDKDF (reference sequence). With 8 bases removed from V and 3 bases from J, the gap between germline ends came to 8 bases. The CDR3 is 12 amino acids. CDR3 protein: CATAADNQPQHF. CDR3 sequence (DNA): TGTGCCACCGCCGCGGACAATCAGCCCCAGCATTTT.

The rearrangement links TRBV7-2 to TRBJ1-3, with TRBD1 as a possible D gene (5 bases). The CDR3 length is 14 residues. Per germline, CDR1 SGHTA and CDR2 FQGNSA. Trimming removed 4 bases at V and 4 bases at J, with 11 bases between. The CDR3 loop is CASSYTGAGNTIYF. CDR3 DNA: TGTGCCAGCAGCTACACTGGGGCAGGAAACACCATATATTTT.

The chain couples TRBV4-1 to TRBJ2-1; TRBD2 aligns across 12 bases. The CDR3 has 19 amino acids. Germline trimming cut 3 bases from V and 0 bases from J; bases unmatched to any gene: 9. CDR1 is MGHRA and CDR2 is YSYEKL in the germline V gene. Written as DNA, the CDR3 is TGCGCCAGCAGCCACACCTTACCGACTAGCGGGAGCTCCTACAATGAGCAGTTCTTC. Translating it yields CASSHTLPTSGSSYNEQFF.

This clone was counted a single time. The rearrangement links TRBV10-3 to TRBJ1-5; 9 nucleotides agree with TRBD1. This CDR3 is 13 amino acids long. Germline CDR1 is ENHRY and CDR2 is SYGVKD. Trimming removed 5 bases from V and 6 bases from J; junction bases left unmatched: 2. Written as DNA, the CDR3 is TGTGCCATCAGTCGGGACAGGGCTCAGCCCCAGCATTTT. It is translated as CAISRDRAQPQHF.

The chain carries TRBV3-1 (or the pseudogene TRBV3-2) and TRBJ1-1; 11 positions match TRBD1. The CDR3 consists of 14 residues. The germline CDR1 and CDR2 sequences are LGHDT and YNNKEL (reference sequence). V trimming: 8 bases; J trimming: 5 bases; junction bases outside the gene matches: 7. CDR3 residues: CASSGTGGRTEAFF. The DNA of the CDR3 is TGTGCCAGCTCCGGGACAGGGGGTCGGACTGAAGCTTTCTTT.

The V and J genes are TRBV4-1 and TRBJ2-3; 13 positions agree with TRBD2. The V segment lost 5 bases and the J segment 1 base; nucleotides outside the gene matches: 3. CDR1 and CDR2 from the germline V gene are MGHRA and YSYEKL. CDR3 length equals 16 residues. The CDR3 nucleotides are TGCGCCAGCAGCTCGGGACTAGCGGGACGCACAGATACGCAGTATTTT. It translates to CASSSGLAGRTDTQYF.

The CDR3 coding sequence is TGTGCCAGCAGTTTCCTAGCGGTCGATGAGCAGTTCTTC. As protein: CASSFLAVDEQFF. This chain links TRBV28 with TRBJ2-1, with TRBD2 matching over 7 bases. Germline CDR1 reads MDHEN; CDR2 reads SYDVKM. J was trimmed by 8 bases and V by 3 bases; bases with no gene match: 4. There are 13 residues in the CDR3. The full variable domain, in which reference TRBV28 and TRBJ2-1 provide the parts outside the CDR3, is DVKVTQSSRYLVKRTGEKVFLECVQDMDHENMFWYRQDPGLGLRLIYFSYDVKMKEKGDIPEGYSVSREKKERFSLILESASTNQTSMYLCASSFLAVDEQFFGPGTRLTVL.

This chain joins TRBV12-5 and TRBJ1-1; D gene uncertain. V was shortened by 7 bases and J by 1 base, with 10 bases between the two germline ends. The CDR3 runs to 13 residues. Per germline, CDR1 LGHNT and CDR2 FRNRAP. Here the CDR3 reads CASAREENTEAFF. DNA for the CDR3: TGTGCTAGTGCTAGAGAGGAGAACACTGAAGCTTTCTTT.